The sequence of this T cell receptor beta chain was determined in a study of beta chain features in type 1 diabetes. Every bit of the isolated RNA underwent reverse transcription, so sequencing read expressed TCRB transcripts. The method was immunoSEQ multiplex PCR; TCRdb's version includes in-frame clones alone and lacks a portion of them. The table shows about 270,000 clones, with roughly an eighth occurring only once. Study-level findings and limits: Short templates might get an advantage during PCR, and this would be equal in patients and controls. There was a moderate but significant shortening of TCRB CDR3s in all four CD4+ subsets of Type 1 diabetes patients. Patients with type 1 diabetes showed fewer VDJ junction insertions and more deletions.

A word on this clone: Its antigen remains unidentified.

This CDR3 is built from 14 residues. The germline V and J ends were trimmed by 6 bases and 0 bases, with 11 bases remaining between them. Per germline, CDR1 MGHDK and CDR2 SYGVNS. The V gene is TRBV25-1, the J gene TRBJ1-1; perhaps TRBD1 as D (6 bases). Material: naive CD4+ T cells from blood. The source is a man between 25 and 39 years old with type 1 diabetes. The chain's CDR3 is CASRPGGMNTEAFF. For the CDR3, the DNA is TGTGCCAGCAGGCCGGGGGGCATGAACACTGAAGCTTTCTTT.